One and the same sample provided the 29 T cell receptor beta chains below, sequenced in a study of control samples from healthy donors and cancer patients. TCRdb's table, derived via immunoSEQ multiplex PCR, lists solely in-frame clones and lacks some. The top ten hold about 2.4% of the sample, which has some 57,000 clones, 85% to 95% seen once. Sequencing used blood. These TCRs come from a man aged 30 to 39 in good health.

This chain connects TRBV12-3 or TRBV12-4 to TRBJ1-5; perhaps TRBD1 as D (5 bases). The CDR3 totals 13 residues. Trimming pared 7 bases from V and 5 bases from J, leaving 12 bases between. As DNA, the CDR3 is TGTGCCAGCATGGGGCAGGGATATCAGCCCCAGCATTTT. It is translated as CASMGQGYQPQHF.

The J gene is TRBJ2-3, the V gene TRBV5-4; 10 bases are shared with TRBD1. The CDR3 consists of 16 residues. Germline V gene data show CDR1 as SGHNT and CDR2 as YYREEE (reference sequence). After removal of 2 bases from V and 5 bases from J, the junction contained 8 bases not matched to a gene. This CDR3 is CASSFPGQGIGDTQYF. Written as DNA, the CDR3 is TGTGCCAGCAGCTTTCCGGGACAGGGGATCGGAGATACGCAGTATTTT.

This clone was detected once. J is TRBJ2-7 and V is TRBV20-1; no definite D call. V lost 3 bases to trimming and J lost 3 bases, with 12 bases between them. Germline V gene data show CDR1 as DFQATT and CDR2 as SNEGSKA (reference sequence). The CDR3 covers 13 residues. The CDR3 loop reads CSASASYFYEQYF. CDR3 nucleotide sequence: TGCAGTGCTAGTGCGTCGTATTTCTACGAGCAGTACTTC.

The chain links TRBV6-1 to TRBJ2-7; 10 bases line up with TRBD1. Germline trimming cut 4 bases from V and 1 base from J; bases unmatched to any gene: 10. This CDR3 is 17 amino acids long. The germline V gene has CDR1 MNHNS and CDR2 SASEGT. In DNA, the CDR3 is TGTGCCAGCAGTGTACCGCATGGGACAGGGGCTTCCTACGAGCAGTACTTC. This translates into CASSVPHGTGASYEQYF.

The chain has TRBV11-2 and TRBJ1-5, with 10 bases aligning to TRBD1. The CDR3 consists of 16 residues. The V gene's germline CDR1 is SGHAT and CDR2 FQNNGV. V shed 1 base and J 4 bases; nucleotides not matched to a gene: 4. DNA of the CDR3: TGTGCCAGCAGCTTAGGGGGGGACAGGGGTAATCAGCCCCAGCATTTT. Amino acids: CASSLGGDRGNQPQHF.

CDR3 amino acids: CASSFRPGRTSEQFF. The CDR3 DNA follows: TGTGCCAGCAGTTTCCGCCCAGGGCGGACAAGTGAGCAGTTCTTC. V is TRBV27 and J is TRBJ2-1; tentatively, D is TRBD1 (5 bases). V lost 3 bases and J lost 9, with 18 bases in between. The CDR3 spans 15 residues. CDR1 and CDR2 from the germline V gene are MNHEY and SMNVEV (reference sequence).

CDR3 bases: TGTGCCAGCAGTCCCTCTGGGTCGAGCTACAATGAGCAGTTCTTC. It encodes CASSPSGSSYNEQFF. The chain has TRBV11-3 and TRBJ2-1; D is undetermined. The length of the CDR3 is 15 residues. Germline assignment: CDR1 SGHNT and CDR2 YENEEA. Trimming removed 6 bases at V and 3 bases at J, with 15 bases between. Full variable domain (missing parts from reference TRBV11-3 and TRBJ2-1): EAGVVQSPRYKIIEKKQPVAFWCNPISGHNTLYWYLQNLGQGPELLIRYENEEAVDDSQLPKDRFSAERLKGVDSTLKIQPAELGDSAVYLCASSPSGSSYNEQFFGPGTRLTVL.

CDR3 loop: CASSQSSDYEQYF. CDR3 nucleotides: TGCGCCAGCAGTCAATCATCCGACTACGAGCAGTACTTC. The chain employs TRBV23-1 and TRBJ2-7; D unresolved. TRBV23-1 is filed as an ORF, its function uncertain. V gave up 0 bases and J gave up 3 bases, with 6 bases separating them. CDR3 length equals 13 residues.

This clone was observed a single time. The chain has TRBV6-1 and TRBJ1-4, with 8 nucleotides matching TRBD1. Germline-derived CDR1 and CDR2 are MNHNS and SASEGT. V was pared by 4 bases and J by 2 bases, with 12 bases of the junction left unmatched. The CDR3 covers 18 residues. CDR3: CASSVRTGFSPTNEKLFF. Written as DNA, the CDR3 is TGTGCCAGCAGTGTCAGGACAGGGTTCAGTCCTACTAATGAAAAACTGTTTTTT.

The chain uses TRBV4-2 and TRBJ2-1; perhaps TRBD2 as D (5 bases). This CDR3 has 15 amino acids. Germline V lookup: CDR1 LGHNA, CDR2 YNFKEQ. The V and J ends lost 0 bases and 8 bases respectively, with 14 bases between them. This CDR3 is CASSQDTGNVYEQFF. CDR3 nucleotide sequence: TGTGCCAGCAGCCAAGATACCGGGAACGTTTATGAGCAGTTCTTC.

The chain combines TRBV27 with TRBJ1-5, with 9 bases matching TRBD1. J lost 3 bases, V lost 5 bases, and 11 bases had no gene match. Germline lookup yields CDR1 MNHEY and CDR2 SMNVEV (reference sequence). This CDR3 is built from 17 residues. The CDR3 reads CASSALYRGLSNQPQHF. The CDR3 coding sequence is TGTGCCAGCAGTGCACTTTACAGGGGGCTCTCCAATCAGCCCCAGCATTTT.

V and J are TRBV19 and TRBJ1-2; D not certain. The CDR3 runs 14 residues. Germline V gene lookup returns CDR1 LNHDA and CDR2 SQIVND (reference sequence). Trimming left V 6 bases short and J 2 bases short, with 13 bases between. The CDR3 region has the DNA TGTGCCAGTAGACCAGTGCGGGAAAACTATGGCTACACCTTC. It specifies CASRPVRENYGYTF.

This chain uses TRBV6-2 or TRBV6-3 with TRBJ2-1; a weak D match, TRBD1 (6 bases). V was cut by 5 bases and J by 9 bases, with 20 bases left in between. The CDR3 is 15 amino acids. The germline CDR1 and CDR2 sequences are MNHEY and SVGEGT. DNA of the CDR3: TGTGCCAGCAGTCGGGCACACAGGGCTGCTAGTGAGCAGTTCTTC. This codes for CASSRAHRAASEQFF.

This clone appeared once. The genes are TRBV10-3 and TRBJ2-2; 9 bases are a match to TRBD2. V lost 2 bases and J lost 5; bases outside the gene matches: 6. The CDR3 contains 16 residues. The germline gives CDR1 ENHRY, CDR2 SYGVKD. This CDR3 reads CAISEPNSGRTGELFF. The CDR3 nucleotides are TGTGCCATCAGTGAGCCCAATAGCGGGAGAACCGGGGAGCTGTTTTTT.

V usage is TRBV7-9 and J usage is TRBJ1-1, with TRBD1 matching over 7 bases. Germline-derived CDR1 and CDR2 are SEHNR and FQNEAQ (reference sequence). CDR3 length: 15 residues. V was pared by 1 base and J by 1 base, with 3 bases of the junction left unmatched. CDR3 nucleotide sequence: TGTGCCAGCAGCTTAGGAGGGGGCCCGAACACTGAAGCTTTCTTT. Translated: CASSLGGGPNTEAFF.

The genes are TRBV14 and TRBJ2-7; the match to TRBD2 covers 9 bases. Losses at the gene ends were 2 bases for V and 4 bases for J; bases not matched to a gene: 9. Looked up from germline, CDR1 is SGHDN and CDR2 is FVKESK. The CDR3 covers 16 residues. CDR3 in amino acids: CASSQSPGTSRYEQYF. CDR3 DNA: TGTGCCAGCAGCCAATCTCCGGGGACTAGCCGGTACGAGCAGTACTTC.

This sequence joins TRBV7-9 and TRBJ1-3, with 9 bases fitting TRBD1. Germline V gives CDR1 SEHNR, CDR2 FQNEAQ (reference sequence). The CDR3 is 16 residues long. V was pared by 5 bases and J by 2 bases, with 7 bases of the junction left unmatched. For the CDR3, the DNA is TGTGCCAGCAGCCCACCGGGACAGGGTACTGGAAACACCATATATTTT. It yields the protein CASSPPGQGTGNTIYF. Based on the CDR3 plus reference TRBV7-9 and TRBJ1-3, the full variable domain is DTGVSQNPRHKITKRGQNVTFRCDPISEHNRLYWYRQTLGQGPEFLTYFQNEAQLEKSRLLSDRFSAERPKGSFSTLEIQRTEQGDSAMYLCASSPPGQGTGNTIYFGEGSWLTVV.

The chain couples TRBV6-5 to TRBJ2-7; 11 bases match TRBD2. The CDR3 is made up of 14 amino acids. After removal of 6 bases from V and 2 bases from J, the junction contained 3 bases not matched to a gene. CDR1 is MNHEY and CDR2 is SVGAGI in the germline V gene. The CDR3 spells CASRISGRAYEQYF. As DNA, the CDR3 is TGTGCCAGCAGGATTAGCGGGAGGGCCTACGAGCAGTACTTC.

The chain is built from TRBV27 and TRBJ1-2, with D maybe TRBD1 (5 bases). The germline V and J ends were trimmed by 6 bases and 8 bases, with 16 bases remaining between them. CDR1 and CDR2 (germline): MNHEY, SMNVEV (reference sequence). There are 13 residues in the CDR3. This CDR3 reads CASSLRGGFGYTF. CDR3 sequence (DNA): TGTGCCAGCAGCTTAAGGGGAGGGTTCGGCTACACCTTC.

The CDR3 DNA reads as TGTGCCAGCAGATCCAGACAGGGGCTTAGCACAGATACGCAGTATTTT. This gives the protein CASRSRQGLSTDTQYF. The genes are TRBV7-8 and TRBJ2-3, with TRBD1 matching over 8 bases. From germline, CDR1 is SGHVS and CDR2 FQNEAQ. The length of the CDR3 is 16 residues. The junction had 8 bases not matched to a gene; V was cut back by 6 bases and J by 0 bases.

The CDR3 nucleotides read TGTGCCAGCAGTGCCTCGCGGTATGGCTACACCTTC. It encodes CASSASRYGYTF. The chain carries TRBV28 and TRBJ1-2, with no clear D. Germline V gene sequence: CDR1 MDHEN, CDR2 SYDVKM. Trimming took 5 bases from V and 5 from J, leaving 9 bases between them. The CDR3 is 12 residues long.

This clone was seen once. V gene TRBV5-6 combines with J gene TRBJ2-7, with D uncertain. V was shortened by 4 bases and J by 1 base, with 9 bases between the two germline ends. Germline-derived CDR1 and CDR2 are SGHDT and YYEEEE. The length of the CDR3 is 13 residues. The CDR3 protein is CASSPQSSYEQYF. The CDR3 DNA reads TGTGCCAGCAGCCCTCAATCATCCTACGAGCAGTACTTC.

The J gene is TRBJ2-7, the V gene TRBV5-1; tentatively, D is TRBD1 (6 bases). CDR3 size: 14 residues. CDR1 is SGHRS and CDR2 is YFSETQ in the germline V gene. Trimming took off 2 bases at V and 3 bases at J, with 12 bases between the two ends. This chain's CDR3 is CASSFSTGNYEQYF. In nucleotides, the CDR3 is TGCGCCAGCAGCTTTTCGACAGGTAACTACGAGCAGTACTTC.

The chain joins TRBV5-4 to TRBJ1-2; unclear D gene. V was pared by 4 bases and J by 1 base, with 8 bases between. This CDR3 has 13 amino acids. Germline loops: CDR1 SGHNT, CDR2 YYREEE (reference sequence). CDR3 loop: CASSQDGNYGYTF. DNA of the CDR3: TGTGCCAGCAGCCAGGACGGTAACTATGGCTACACCTTC.

This chain uses TRBV12-3 or TRBV12-4 with TRBJ2-1; D unresolved. The V end was cut by 6 bases, the J end by 6 bases, with 3 bases between. This CDR3 spans 10 amino acids. In DNA, the CDR3 is TGTGCCAGCAGAGGCAATGAGCAGTTCTTC. This translates into CASRGNEQFF.

This rearrangement joins TRBV6-5 to TRBJ2-2; maybe TRBD1 (7 bases). The CDR3 covers 15 residues. CDR1 is MNHEY and CDR2 is SVGAGI in the germline V gene. V was shortened by 6 bases and J by 0 bases, with 11 bases between the two germline ends. CDR3 DNA sequence: TGTGCCAGCAGGCAGGGGGACTCGAACACCGGGGAGCTGTTTTTT. This codes for CASRQGDSNTGELFF.

V is TRBV29-1 and J is TRBJ1-2, with a tentative D call TRBD1 (5 bases). The CDR3 length is 12 residues. The V and J ends lost 3 bases and 1 base respectively, with 6 bases between them. Germline V gives CDR1 SQVTM, CDR2 ANQGSEA. The CDR3 coding sequence is TGCAGCGTTGACAGGGTTAACTATGGCTACACCTTC. Its translation is CSVDRVNYGYTF.

The chain has TRBV5-1 and TRBJ2-5, with 8 bases matching TRBD2. CDR1 and CDR2 (germline): SGHRS, YFSETQ. The CDR3 is 14 residues long. The J segment lost 3 bases and the V segment lost 1 base, leaving 2 bases of the junction unmatched. Here the CDR3 DNA reads TGCGCCAGCAGCTTGAGCGGGAGTAAAGAGACCCAGTACTTC. This gives the protein CASSLSGSKETQYF.

This sequence joins TRBV9 and TRBJ1-1; 9 bases match TRBD1. J lost 4 bases, V lost 3 bases, and 7 bases had no gene match. Germline lookup yields CDR1 SGDLS and CDR2 YYNGEE. This CDR3 comprises 15 residues. CDR3 bases: TGTGCCAGCAGCGCCCCACAGGGGGCTGGCACTGAAGCTTTCTTT. Translating it yields CASSAPQGAGTEAFF.